The rows below give T cell receptor beta chains drawn from one sample of a study of T cell responses to AZD1222 COVID-19 vaccine. Method: immunoSEQ multiplex PCR; TCRdb's copy keeps in-frame clones and lacks some. The data contain more than 100,000 clones, 75% to 90% of them singletons. Here the sequenced sample was peripheral blood, taken on day 0 of AZD1222 vaccination. The source is an adult in good health. The CDR3 runs from the conserved cysteine through the conserved F or W. D genes are given only for firm matches. Clone size appears in some rows only: once, few, many, or a class for an expanded clone.

TRBJ1-1 | few | . | TRBV10-2 | CASSESRSSRANTEAFF | TGCGCCAGCAGTGAGTCCCGATCGTCTAGGGCGAACACTGAAGCTTTCTTT
TRBJ1-1 | . | TRBD1 | TRBV19 | CASRLTGTGNTEAFF | TGTGCCAGTAGACTTACCGGGACAGGCAACACTGAAGCTTTCTTT
TRBJ1-1 | once | TRBD1 | TRBV5-1 | CASRTGGGNTEAFF | TGCGCCAGCAGGACAGGGGGCGGGAACACTGAAGCTTTCTTT
TRBJ2-5 | . | . | TRBV5-5 | CASSPGRETQYF | TGTGCCAGCAGCCCGGGGAGAGAGACCCAGTACTTC
TRBJ2-7 | . | . | TRBV19 | CASSIDGQFYEQYF | TGTGCCAGTAGTATAGATGGGCAGTTCTACGAGCAGTACTTC
TRBJ2-2 | . | . | TRBV5-5 | CASSLNVRTGELFF | TGTGCCAGCAGCTTGAATGTGCGCACCGGGGAGCTGTTTTTT
TRBJ2-1 | . | . | TRBV14 | CASSPHTISYNEQFF | TGTGCCAGCAGCCCTCACACAATCTCCTACAATGAGCAGTTCTTC
TRBJ2-1 | few | . | TRBV11-3 | CASSRGGAYNEQFF | TGTGCCAGCAGCCGGGGTGGGGCCTACAATGAGCAGTTCTTC
TRBJ2-7 | . | . | TRBV29-1 | CSAKGRRAYEQYF | TGCAGCGCCAAGGGCAGGCGAGCCTACGAGCAGTACTTC
TRBJ1-5 | . | . | TRBV28 | CASTQGPNRPQHF | TGTGCCAGCACCCAGGGGCCTAATAGACCCCAGCATTTT
TRBJ1-2 | . | TRBD1 | TRBV28 | CASSFADRAGYGYTF | TGTGCCAGCAGTTTTGCAGACAGGGCGGGATATGGCTACACCTTC
TRBJ2-5 | . | TRBD2 | TRBV6-1 | CASSGGLGRDETQYF | TGTGCCAGCAGCGGCGGACTAGGCCGGGACGAGACCCAGTACTTC
TRBJ2-3 | . | . | TRBV12-3/TRBV12-4 | CASSLLAPDTQYF | TGTGCCAGCAGTTTGCTAGCGCCAGATACGCAGTATTTT
TRBJ2-1 | . | . | TRBV19 | CASLERGSYNEQFF | TGTGCCAGTCTAGAGAGGGGCTCCTACAATGAGCAGTTCTTC
TRBJ1-2 | . | TRBD1 | TRBV30 | CAWSFRSGTGGSRNGYTF | TGTGCCTGGAGCTTCCGATCTGGGACAGGGGGGAGTAGGAATGGCTACACCTTC
TRBJ2-7 | . | TRBD2 | TRBV5-4 | CASSLLRTSGSYEQYF | TGTGCCAGCAGCTTGCTAAGGACTAGCGGCTCCTACGAGCAGTACTTC
TRBJ2-5 | . | . | TRBV28 | CASSLPRPSETQYF | TGTGCCAGCAGTTTACCAAGACCTTCCGAGACCCAGTACTTC
TRBJ2-3 | . | TRBD2 | TRBV27 | CASTFSGNTDTQYF | TGTGCCAGCACCTTTAGCGGGAACACAGATACGCAGTATTTT
TRBJ1-6 | . | . | TRBV6-5 | CASSSRPGQGFSPLHF | TGTGCCAGCAGTTCCCGCCCAGGGCAAGGGTTTTCACCCCTCCACTTT
TRBJ2-7 | . | TRBD1 | TRBV29-1 | CSVGRGTGGYEQYF | TGCAGCGTTGGGAGGGGGACAGGGGGCTACGAGCAGTACTTC
TRBJ1-6 | few | . | TRBV28 | CASLATSNSPLHF | TGTGCCAGCCTTGCTACTAGTAATTCACCCCTCCACTTT
TRBJ2-2 | . | . | TRBV2 | CASSPGTTNTGELFF | TGTGCCAGCAGTCCCGGGACAACCAACACCGGGGAGCTGTTTTTT
TRBJ1-3 | . | . | TRBV10-3 | CAISGQASGNTIYF | TGTGCCATCAGTGGCCAGGCCTCTGGAAACACCATATATTTT
TRBJ1-2 | . | . | TRBV19 | CASRTTENYGYTF | TGTGCCAGTAGGACGACAGAGAACTATGGCTACACCTTC
TRBJ1-2 | . | . | TRBV7-3 | CASSLGPTGFYGYTF | TGTGCCAGCAGCTTAGGTCCGACAGGATTCTATGGCTACACCTTC
TRBJ1-1 | . | . | TRBV30 | CAWSTGGNTEAFF | TGTGCCTGGAGTACTGGGGGGAACACTGAAGCTTTCTTT
TRBJ1-1 | . | TRBD1 | TRBV29-1 | CSVAQGGNTEAFF | TGCAGCGTTGCCCAGGGGGGGAACACTGAAGCTTTCTTT
TRBJ1-5 | . | . | TRBV28 | CASSWTLGNNQPQHF | TGTGCCAGCAGCTGGACCCTGGGCAACAATCAGCCCCAGCATTTT
TRBJ2-7 | . | TRBD1 | TRBV20-1 | CSASWDRGGHEQYF | TGCAGTGCTAGTTGGGACAGGGGAGGGCACGAGCAGTACTTC
TRBJ1-3 | . | . | TRBV27 | CASSPGVSKGNTIYF | TGTGCCAGCAGTCCCGGCGTCTCCAAGGGAAACACCATATATTTT
TRBJ1-6 | . | TRBD1 | TRBV29-1 | CSVADRRDSPLHF | TGCAGCGTCGCGGACAGGCGGGATTCACCCCTCCACTTT
TRBJ1-1 | . | . | TRBV19 | CASSIGGFLGTEAFF | TGTGCCAGTAGTATAGGGGGCTTCCTTGGGACTGAAGCTTTCTTT
TRBJ1-2 | . | . | TRBV12-3/TRBV12-4 | CASSTTDDGYTF | TGTGCCAGCAGTACTACAGACGATGGCTACACCTTC
TRBJ1-3 | . | . | TRBV3-1/TRBV3-2 | CASSPTPGNTIYF | TGTGCCAGCAGCCCGACTCCTGGAAACACCATATATTTT
TRBJ2-7 | . | . | TRBV27 | CASSLRRSSYEQYF | TGTGCCAGCAGTTTACGGAGAAGCTCCTACGAGCAGTACTTC
TRBJ2-7 | . | TRBD2 | TRBV4-1 | CASSQEASGSSSYEQYF | TGCGCCAGCAGCCAAGAGGCTAGCGGGTCTAGCTCCTACGAGCAGTACTTC
TRBJ2-3 | . | . | TRBV11-2 | CASSRRGLGERGTDTQYF | TGTGCCAGCAGCCGACGAGGATTGGGGGAGCGGGGCACAGATACGCAGTATTTT
TRBJ1-5 | few | . | TRBV7-8 | CASSLVEGQPQHF | TGTGCCAGCAGCTTAGTTGAAGGTCAGCCCCAGCATTTT
TRBJ2-1 | medium-sized | TRBD2 | TRBV14 | CASSQDILLAGGNEQFF | TGTGCCAGCAGCCAAGATATCCTACTAGCGGGAGGTAACGAGCAGTTCTTC
TRBJ1-5 | . | . | TRBV30 | CAWGHSNQPQHF | TGTGCCTGGGGACATAGCAATCAGCCCCAGCATTTT
TRBJ1-6 | . | TRBD1 | TRBV9 | CASTETGLNSPLHF | TGTGCCAGCACAGAGACAGGGCTAAATTCACCCCTCCACTTT
TRBJ2-1 | . | . | TRBV6-5 | CASSYTGSYNEQFF | TGTGCCAGCAGTTACACGGGGAGTTACAATGAGCAGTTCTTC
TRBJ2-7 | . | . | TRBV5-1 | CASSLGGGNGYEQYF | TGCGCCAGCAGCTTGGGAGGGGGGAACGGCTACGAGCAGTACTTC
TRBJ2-2 | . | . | TRBV6-5 | CAIYTGELFF | TGTGCCATCTACACCGGGGAGCTGTTTTTT
TRBJ1-4 | . | TRBD1 | TRBV19 | CASSPGQGLANEKLFF | TGTGCCAGTAGTCCGGGACAGGGGCTTGCTAATGAAAAACTGTTTTTT
TRBJ2-7 | . | . | TRBV7-9 | CASSFEVYEQYF | TGTGCCAGCAGCTTTGAGGTGTACGAGCAGTACTTC
TRBJ2-5 | . | TRBD2 | TRBV5-1 | CASSPGTSGGIQETQYF | TGCGCCAGCAGCCCCGGGACTAGCGGGGGGATCCAAGAGACCCAGTACTTC
TRBJ1-1 | . | TRBD1 | TRBV29-1 | CSGRQGNTEAFF | TGCAGCGGCCGACAGGGGAACACTGAAGCTTTCTTT
TRBJ2-1 | . | TRBD2 | TRBV19 | CASSIDPGTSGYNEQFF | TGTGCCAGTAGTATAGATCCCGGGACTAGCGGCTACAATGAGCAGTTCTTC
TRBJ2-7 | . | . | TRBV2 | CASSAEGAGYEQYF | TGTGCCAGCAGTGCGGAGGGTGCTGGGTACGAGCAGTACTTC
TRBJ2-2 | few | TRBD2 | TRBV19 | CASSMGRGLFF | TGTGCCAGTAGTATGGGGAGGGGACTGTTTTTT
TRBJ2-1 | . | . | TRBV9 | CASSVGGHQAGEQFF | TGTGCCAGCAGCGTGGGGGGACACCAAGCGGGTGAGCAGTTCTTC
TRBJ1-6 | . | . | TRBV27 | CASSSAGGALNSPLHF | TGTGCCAGCAGTTCTGCGGGGGGGGCCTTAAATTCACCCCTCCACTTT
TRBJ2-7 | . | TRBD1 | TRBV5-4 | CASSLGLRQGRQYF | TGTGCCAGCAGCTTGGGTCTTAGACAGGGACGGCAGTACTTC
TRBJ2-3 | few | . | TRBV7-2 | CASSLAPVGSRGDTQYF | TGTGCCAGCAGCTTAGCCCCAGTCGGGAGCCGTGGAGATACGCAGTATTTT
TRBJ1-4 | . | TRBD1 | TRBV7-9 | CASSLTGGSGNEKLFF | TGTGCCAGCAGCTTAACAGGGGGCAGTGGTAATGAAAAACTGTTTTTT
TRBJ1-1 | . | . | TRBV5-5 | CASSFGGENTEAFF | TGTGCCAGCAGCTTTGGAGGGGAGAACACTGAAGCTTTCTTT
TRBJ1-3 | . | TRBD1 | TRBV7-9 | CASSTQGPLGGNTIYF | TGTGCCAGCAGCACACAGGGGCCTTTAGGTGGAAACACCATATATTTT
TRBJ1-5 | . | . | TRBV5-1 | CASSFEGGNQPQHF | TGCGCCAGCAGCTTCGAGGGGGGCAATCAGCCCCAGCATTTT
TRBJ1-3 | . | . | TRBV6-6 | CASTRGGSFSGNTIYF | TGTGCCAGCACCCGAGGGGGGAGCTTCTCTGGAAACACCATATATTTT